This T cell receptor (beta chain) emerged from a study of neurological immune-mediated disorders. V lost 5 bases, J lost 1 base, and 7 bases stayed unmatched. This CDR3 comprises 16 residues. Germline V gene lookup returns CDR1 SGHTA and CDR2 FQGNSA. Time point defined: longitudinal time-point 2. TCRdb processed the 5' RACE reads anew with MiXCR; each CDR3 protein has one entry. The sample lists fewer than 70,000 distinct CDR3 sequences, nearly 10% occurring once. This clonotype was observed at least ten times. V gene TRBV7-2 combines with J gene TRBJ2-2; 7 nucleotides align to TRBD2. Material for sequencing was PBMCs. The receptor was derived from a man younger than 40 in good health. CDR3 protein: CASSNFLAVNTGELFF. The CDR3 DNA sequence: TGTGCCAGCAGCAATTTTCTAGCGGTGAACACCGGGGAGCTGTTTTTT.